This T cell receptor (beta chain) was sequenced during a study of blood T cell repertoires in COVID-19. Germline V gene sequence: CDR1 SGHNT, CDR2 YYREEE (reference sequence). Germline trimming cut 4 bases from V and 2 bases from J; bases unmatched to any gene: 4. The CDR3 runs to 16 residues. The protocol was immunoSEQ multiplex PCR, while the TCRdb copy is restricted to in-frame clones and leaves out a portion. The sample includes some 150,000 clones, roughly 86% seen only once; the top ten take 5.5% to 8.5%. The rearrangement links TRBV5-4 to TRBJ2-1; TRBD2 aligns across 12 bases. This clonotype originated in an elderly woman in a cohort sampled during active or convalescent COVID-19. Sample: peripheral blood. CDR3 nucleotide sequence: TGTGCCAGCAGCCCCGCTAGCGGGGGGGCCTACAATGAGCAGTTCTTC. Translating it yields CASSPASGGAYNEQFF.